What follows are 13 T cell receptor beta chains derived from one specimen sequenced in a study of early T cells in non-severe SARS-CoV-2 infection. TCRdb reprocessed the 5' RACE reads via MiXCR and lists one record per CDR3 protein. The data contain tens of thousands of distinct CDR3 sequences, roughly a tenth of them singletons. The source material was whole blood. These receptors all stem from an adult who was a healthcare worker with PCR-confirmed SARS-CoV-2 infection or an uninfected control (not recorded which).

This clonotype has ten or more counts. The V and J genes are TRBV7-2 and TRBJ2-4, with 13 nucleotides matching TRBD2. Looked up from germline, CDR1 is SGHTA and CDR2 is FQGNSA. The CDR3 consists of 19 residues. The V and J ends lost 0 bases and 1 base, in that order; junction bases with no gene match: 6. Here the CDR3 reads CASSLAWTSGSRAKNIQYF. For the CDR3, the DNA is TGTGCCAGCAGCTTAGCGTGGACTAGCGGGAGTAGGGCCAAAAACATTCAGTACTTC. Variable domain in full (rest from reference TRBV7-2 and TRBJ2-4): GAGVSQSPSNKVTEKGKDVELRCDPISGHTALYWYRQSLGQGLEFLIYFQGNSAPDKSGLPSDRFSAERTGGSVSTLTIQRTQQEDSAVYLCASSLAWTSGSRAKNIQYFGAGTRLSVL.

The sample holds a few counts of this clonotype. This rearrangement joins TRBV10-3 to TRBJ2-3; possibly TRBD1 for D (6 bases). The V and J ends lost 2 bases and 3 bases respectively, with 6 bases between them. The CDR3 totals 13 residues. CDR1 ENHRY and CDR2 SYGVKD come from the germline V gene. CDR3 nucleotide sequence: TGTGCCATCAGTGAGCAGGGGACAGATACGCAGTATTTT. Residues: CAISEQGTDTQYF.

This clonotype has a count of ten or more. The V and J genes are TRBV6-1 and TRBJ1-5; 7 nucleotides match TRBD1. CDR3 length: 15 residues. The germline V gene encodes CDR1 MNHNS and CDR2 SASEGT. V lost 4 bases to trimming and J lost 2 bases; unmatched junction nucleotides: 5. For the CDR3, the DNA is TGTGCCAGCAGTGGAGTAACAGGGGGCAATCAGCCCCAGCATTTT. Its protein is CASSGVTGGNQPQHF.

This clonotype was picked up many times. The genes are TRBV6-1 and TRBJ2-7; D may correspond to TRBD1 or TRBD2 (6 bases each). The germline V and J ends were trimmed by 1 base and 5 bases, with 12 bases remaining between them. The CDR3 sequence is 14 residues long. Per the germline V gene, CDR1 is MNHNS and CDR2 is SASEGT. CDR3 in DNA: TGTGCCAGCAGTGAAGATGACAGGAGGGACGAGCAGTACTTC. Translated: CASSEDDRRDEQYF.

This clonotype has more than one count but fewer than ten. This chain joins TRBV7-2 and TRBJ2-2; TRBD2 aligns across 7 bases. V shed 3 bases, J shed 4 bases, and the junction held 11 bases outside the gene matches. Per the germline V gene, CDR1 is SGHTA and CDR2 is FQGNSA. The CDR3 extends over 17 amino acids. The CDR3 DNA reads TGTGCCAGCAGCTTGGACGAAAGACTAGCAGTCACCGGGGAGCTGTTTTTT. Translated, it gives CASSLDERLAVTGELFF.

This clonotype was found many times. The chain carries TRBV30 and TRBJ2-5; possible D gene TRBD1, 8 bases. Germline V gene lookup returns CDR1 GTSNPN and CDR2 SVGIG (reference sequence). V gave up 7 bases and J gave up 4 bases, with 13 bases separating them. The CDR3 is 12 amino acids. The DNA of the CDR3 is TGTGCCTCAAACAGGGGGGGAGAGACCCAGTACTTC. Its protein product is CASNRGGETQYF.

This rearrangement joins TRBV28 to TRBJ2-5, with 9 bases fitting TRBD2. CDR1 MDHEN and CDR2 SYDVKM come from the germline V gene. This CDR3 contains 16 residues. The V segment lost 5 bases and the J segment 0 bases; nucleotides outside the gene matches: 7. CDR3 protein: CASSHLAGLYQETQYF. In nucleotides, the CDR3 is TGTGCCAGCAGTCACCTAGCGGGACTGTACCAAGAGACCCAGTACTTC.

This clonotype was picked up many times. The CDR3 loop reads CASSYGPPSQGRSTEAFF. CDR3 nucleotide sequence: TGTGCCAGCAGTTACGGCCCTCCTTCACAGGGGAGAAGCACTGAAGCTTTCTTT. This chain links TRBV6-2 or TRBV6-3 with TRBJ1-1, with 7 nucleotides matching TRBD1. The V and J ends lost 2 bases and 4 bases, in that order; junction bases with no gene match: 16. CDR1 MNHEY and CDR2 SVGEGT come from the germline V gene. The CDR3 consists of 18 residues.

V usage is TRBV11-2 and J usage is TRBJ2-1; D is ambiguous. CDR1 and CDR2 from the germline V gene are SGHAT and FQNNGV. Trimming pared 5 bases from V and 6 bases from J, leaving 8 bases between. The CDR3 consists of 12 residues. The CDR3 DNA is TGTGCCAGCAGCCTGTGGGGCAATGAGCAGTTCTTC. Translated: CASSLWGNEQFF.

The chain recombines TRBV29-1 with TRBJ2-1; no firm D call. The CDR3 sequence is 12 residues long. Between the trimmed V and J ends, which lost 6 bases and 6 bases, there was a span of 12 bases. The germline V gene encodes CDR1 SQVTM and CDR2 ANQGSEA. The DNA for the CDR3 is TGCAGCGTCCCCAAGGCAGTCAATGAGCAGTTCTTC. Translation gives CSVPKAVNEQFF.

This clonotype has only a few counts. This rearrangement joins TRBV5-1 to TRBJ2-1; 14 nucleotides match TRBD2. The CDR3 is made up of 18 amino acids. Trimming cost V 3 bases and J 0 bases; bases outside gene matches: 5. Germline-derived CDR1 and CDR2 are SGHRS and YFSETQ. The CDR3 reads CASSWTGTSGSSYNEQFF. CDR3 coding DNA: TGCGCCAGCAGCTGGACGGGGACTAGCGGGAGCTCCTACAATGAGCAGTTCTTC.

The table lists this clonotype with many counts. The chain uses TRBV6-2 or TRBV6-3 and TRBJ2-7; no clear D gene. CDR1 is MNHEY, CDR2 SVGEGT, per germline. Trimming removed 2 bases from V and 3 bases from J, with 5 bases in between. This CDR3 region has 12 residues. As DNA, the CDR3 is TGTGCCAGCAGTTACGGATACTACGAGCAGTACTTC. It is translated as CASSYGYYEQYF.

In this sample, this clonotype turned up many times. V gene TRBV7-6 combines with J gene TRBJ2-7; TRBD1 agrees at 10 bases. V was pared by 2 bases and J by 2 bases, with 3 bases of the junction left unmatched. The germline V gene has CDR1 SGHVS and CDR2 FNYEAQ. CDR3 length equals 15 residues. CDR3 in DNA: TGTGCCAGCAGCTTACGTGGGACAGGGGCCTACGAGCAGTACTTC. This codes for CASSLRGTGAYEQYF.